This T cell receptor (beta chain) came from a study of spatial heterogeneity in lung cancer. The germline V gene has CDR1 SQVTM and CDR2 ANQGSEA. The CDR3 covers 13 residues. V was clipped by 7 bases and J by 1 base; unmatched bases: 5. TCRdb ran MiXCR on the 5' RACE reads and lists one entry per CDR3 protein. Of more than 45,000 distinct CDR3 sequences listed, approximately 5% are singletons. The sample's time point: sample taken at primary tumor resection. TCRs were sequenced from unsorted whole RNA of tumor, nontumor lung or PBMC. Samples were donated by 72 untreated early-stage non-small cell lung cancer patients. This clonotype has a count of ten or more.

J is TRBJ2-3 and V is TRBV29-1, with TRBD2 identical over 7 bases. The sample here was PBMCs, taken at surgery. This TCR came from a male donor with early-stage non-small cell lung cancer. The CDR3 sequence is CSARAGGTDTQYF. CDR3 bases: TGCAGCGCCCGCGCGGGAGGCACAGATACGCAGTATTTT.